This T cell receptor (beta chain) is from a study of blood T cell repertoires in COVID-19 (TCRdb year 2020). Describing the broader study: Samples from collaborators originated in the United States, Italy and Spain and spanned both the acute and convalescent phases of COVID-19. A de-identified subject ID, COVID-19 status, age in years and sex were almost always included in the sample metadata. Samples came from the ongoing ImmuneRACE study (first 160 participants) plus 1,254 subjects from 6 global collaborators. The dataset comprised deeply sampled blood TCRbeta repertoires from subjects exposed to, actively infected with, or recovered from COVID-19. The repertoires were made available in a free public database intended to serve as a resource for research on the immune response to SARS-CoV-2. Where HLA class I and class II types were available, the types were taken from metadata supplied by the sample provider, not from assay-based typing. The prospective study material was composed of cDNA or gDNA derived from T cells, B-cell-depleted T cells, or PBMCs. The full study reports these points: How much clinical and demographic metadata was included differed by source and by participant, and the metadata was provided uncurated.

TCRbeta CDR3 regions were amplified from genomic DNA using the immunoSEQ Assay, a bias-controlled multiplex PCR. On the study's bioinformatics: Nucleated cell counts per sample were estimated from amplification of reference gene primers within the assay. Sequence reads were collapsed and filtered to measure the absolute abundance of every unique TCRbeta CDR3 rearrangement. For each sample, productive Simpson clonality was calculated as the square root of Simpson's diversity index across productive rearrangements. The immuneACCESS repertoire file appears here via TCRdb, limited to in-frame rearrangements. These files lack a portion of the clones; in checked studies, under half of the deficit traces to unresolved V genes, and the cause of the others is not known. The V and J calls and clone size were taken over from that table, and D and trimming were inferred from the DNA. The sample table shows under 300,000 clones, and about 86% are seen once. 10% to 15% of the sample is taken by the ten largest.

In Seattle, one collaborating source enrolled patients while the infection was active and tracked those patients longitudinally over the course of disease. The collaborating institutions used their own protocols to collect whole blood in K2EDTA tubes. Collaborator samples were shipped for TCRbeta analysis as frozen whole blood, isolated PBMCs, or DNA extracted from either sample type. The CDR3 contains 16 residues, cysteine and phenylalanine counted. Left in the record is the CDR3 DNA by itself, 48 bases read in frame from the first base. CDR1 and CDR2 are read off the germline V gene as MDHEN and SYDVKM. For this chain, trimming is 3 bases at the V end and 4 bases at the J end, and the number of junction bases without a gene match is 9. Many counts were recorded for this clone. Its target antigen remains unknown. Qualities for individual bases were not recorded, and no much larger clone is one base off.

The V and J genes are TRBV28 and TRBJ1-2; 9 junctional bases match TRBD1. The source material was peripheral blood. The receptor was derived from a woman in her twenties or thirties with COVID-19, enrolled during active disease. The DNA is as follows: TGTGCCAGCAGTTTCGCTAGGACAGGGGTACTCTATGGCTACACCTTC. It is translated as CASSFARTGVLYGYTF.